This TCR beta chain came from a study of T cells in Graves' hyperthyroidism and ophthalmopathy. Overall study context: Before any treatment, at initial diagnosis, peripheral blood was collected.

Worth noting for this clonotype: Its antigen remains unknown.

Patients with uncontrolled infections, other autoimmune diseases, pregnancy or lactation were excluded. Study outcomes and limitations: Most thyroid clonotypes expanded above 0.001 were also detected in blood. Progression to ophthalmopathy was predicted a median of 6.5 months early.

There were TCR beta CDR3 regions amplified from RNA transcripts. In the first-round RT-PCR of the TCR CDR3, the HTBI primer set was used. TCRdb passed the multiplex PCR reads through MiXCR, listing each CDR3 protein once. This table holds about 410,000 distinct CDR3 sequences, around 13% found once. V lost 1 base to trimming and J lost 4 bases; unmatched junction nucleotides: 5. Germline lookup yields CDR1 DFQATT and CDR2 SNEGSKA (reference sequence). This CDR3 has 14 residues. The rearrangement links TRBV20-1 to TRBJ2-5; 8 bases fit TRBD2. The specimen was blood. This sequence was found in a woman in her twenties or thirties with Graves' ophthalmopathy. In DNA form, the CDR3 reads TGCAGTGCTAGAGTGCGGGGGGCCCCAGAGACCCAGTACTTC. The encoded protein is CSARVRGAPETQYF.